This T cell receptor (beta chain) was obtained from a study of T cell repertoires in cytomegalovirus infection. The sample holds many counts of this clonotype. Its antigen is not known. TCRdb reanalysed the reads using MiXCR and keeps one entry per CDR3 protein. The data contain 60,000 to 75,000 distinct CDR3 sequences, 28% of them singletons. Sequenced material: CD8+ T cells from cultured PBMCs, taken from culture after CMV antigen stimulation. The clonotype was recovered from a human donor in good health (CMV status not recorded). Some clones in this sample may be carry-over from other donors' samples.

The CDR3 loop reads CSARDRIMSGQETQYF. The DNA for the CDR3 is TGCAGTGCTAGAGATAGAATTATGAGCGGGCAAGAGACCCAGTACTTC. The gene calls are TRBV20-1 and TRBJ2-5; D perhaps matches TRBD2 (6 bases). The length of the CDR3 is 16 residues. V dropped 0 bases and J dropped 2 bases, with 16 bases sitting between them. The V gene's germline CDR1 is DFQATT and CDR2 SNEGSKA (reference sequence).